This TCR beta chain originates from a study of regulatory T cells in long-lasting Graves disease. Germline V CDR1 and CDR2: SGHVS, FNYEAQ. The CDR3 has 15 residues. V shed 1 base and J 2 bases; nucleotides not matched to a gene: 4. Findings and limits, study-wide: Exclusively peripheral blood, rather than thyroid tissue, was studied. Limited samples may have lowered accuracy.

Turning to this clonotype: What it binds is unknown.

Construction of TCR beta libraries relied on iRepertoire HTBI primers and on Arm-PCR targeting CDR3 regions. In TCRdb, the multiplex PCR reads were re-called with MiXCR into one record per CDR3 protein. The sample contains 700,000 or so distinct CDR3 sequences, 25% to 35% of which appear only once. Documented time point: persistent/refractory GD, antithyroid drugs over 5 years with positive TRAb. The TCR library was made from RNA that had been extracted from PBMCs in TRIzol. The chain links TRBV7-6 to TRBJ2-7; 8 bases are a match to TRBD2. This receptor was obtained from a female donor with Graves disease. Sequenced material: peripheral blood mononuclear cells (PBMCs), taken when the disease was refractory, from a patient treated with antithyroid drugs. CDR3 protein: CASSLGGSGAYEQYF. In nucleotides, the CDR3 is TGTGCCAGCAGCTTAGGCGGTAGCGGGGCCTACGAGCAGTACTTC.